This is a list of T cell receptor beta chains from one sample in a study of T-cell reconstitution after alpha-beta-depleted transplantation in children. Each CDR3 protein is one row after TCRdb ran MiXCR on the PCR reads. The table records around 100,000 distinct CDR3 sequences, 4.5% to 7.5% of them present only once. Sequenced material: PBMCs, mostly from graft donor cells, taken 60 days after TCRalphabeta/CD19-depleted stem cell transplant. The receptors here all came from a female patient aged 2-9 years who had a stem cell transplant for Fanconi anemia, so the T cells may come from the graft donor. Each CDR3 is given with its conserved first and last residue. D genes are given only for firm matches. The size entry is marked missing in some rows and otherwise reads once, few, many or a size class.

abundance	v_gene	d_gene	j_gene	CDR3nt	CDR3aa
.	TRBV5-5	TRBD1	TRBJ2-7	TGTGCCAGCAGCAGGGGACAGGGTAACGGCTACGAGCAGTACTTC	CASSRGQGNGYEQYF
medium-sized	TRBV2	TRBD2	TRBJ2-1	TGTGCCAGCAGTCTAGCCCGGACTAGTTCCTACAATGAGCAGTTCTTC	CASSLARTSSYNEQFF
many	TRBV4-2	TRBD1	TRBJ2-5	TGCGCCAGCAGCCCAGGGACAGTCCAAGAGACCCAGTACTTC	CASSPGTVQETQYF
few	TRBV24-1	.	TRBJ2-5	TGTGCCACCAGCAGTCGGGAGACCCAGTACTTC	CATSSRETQYF
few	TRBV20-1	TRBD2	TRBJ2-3	TGCAGTGCTAGAGTGTGGGCGGGGGGGCCGTATTTT	CSARVWAGGPYF
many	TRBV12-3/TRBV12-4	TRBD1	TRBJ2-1	TGTGCCAGCAGTTTCGCACCGGGACAGGGGCTCAATGAGCAGTTCTTC	CASSFAPGQGLNEQFF
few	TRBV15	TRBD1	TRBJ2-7	TGTGCCACCAGCACAGGGGGCCCGACTTACGAGCAGTACTTC	CATSTGGPTYEQYF
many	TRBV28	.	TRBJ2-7	TGTGCCAGCAGTTTGAGACGGAACTACGAGCAGTACTTC	CASSLRRNYEQYF
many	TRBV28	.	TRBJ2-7	TGTGCCAGCAGTCCGACAGCGGTGGGCGAGCAGTACTTC	CASSPTAVGEQYF
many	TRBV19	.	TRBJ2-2	TGTGCCAGTAGTGGAACGTTTACCGGGGAGCTGTTTTTT	CASSGTFTGELFF
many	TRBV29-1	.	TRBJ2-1	TGCAGCGTTGAGCCAGCCGTTCAGAATGAGCAGTTCTTC	CSVEPAVQNEQFF
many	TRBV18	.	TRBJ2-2	TGTGCCAGCTCACCCCGTCTCCAGGGGCGCAACACCGGGGAGCTGTTTTTT	CASSPRLQGRNTGELFF
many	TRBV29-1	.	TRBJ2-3	TGCAGCGTGCGCCCCGTTAGGGCCCCCAATACGCAGTATTTT	CSVRPVRAPNTQYF
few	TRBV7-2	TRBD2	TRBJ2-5	TGTGCCAGCAGCTTAGGGGCGGGGGGAGGGGAGACCCAGTACTTC	CASSLGAGGGETQYF
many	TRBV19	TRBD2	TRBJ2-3	TGTGCCAGTAGTAGCCTAGCGGTCCCAAGAACAGATACGCAGTATTTT	CASSSLAVPRTDTQYF
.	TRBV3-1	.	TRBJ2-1	TGTGCCATCTGTTCACCGACCTCTAGGCGAAGACTCCCACATGAGCAGTTCTTC	CAICSPTSRRRLPHEQFF
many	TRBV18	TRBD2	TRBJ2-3	TGTGCCAGCTCACCCCTACTAGTAGCGGGGGGCACAGATACGCAGTATTTT	CASSPLLVAGGTDTQYF
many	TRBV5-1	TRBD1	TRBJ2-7	TGCGCCAGCAACCTTGCGGACAGGGGTGAGCAGTACTTC	CASNLADRGEQYF
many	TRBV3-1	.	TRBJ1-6	TGTGCCACCACCCGTTCTAATTCACCCCTCCACTTT	CATTRSNSPLHF
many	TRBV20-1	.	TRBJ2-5	TGCAGTGCTAGAGGAGGGAGAGGGCAAGAGACCCAGTACTTC	CSARGGRGQETQYF
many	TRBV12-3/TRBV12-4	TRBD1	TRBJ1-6	TGTGCCAGCAGTCTCGACAGGGCCAAGAGGAATTCACCCCTCCACTTT	CASSLDRAKRNSPLHF
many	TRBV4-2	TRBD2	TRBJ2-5	TGTGCCAGCAGCCAAGGCCGACTAGCGGGCCAAGAGACCCAGTACTTC	CASSQGRLAGQETQYF
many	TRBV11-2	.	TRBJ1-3	TGTGCCAGCAGCTTAGATTGGTTTGGAAACACCATATATTTT	CASSLDWFGNTIYF
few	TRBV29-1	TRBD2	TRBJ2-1	TGCAGCGTTGATTCTCGGAGTAGCGGGAGAAGGTGGAATGAGCAGTTCTTC	CSVDSRSSGRRWNEQFF
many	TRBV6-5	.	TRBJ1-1	TGTGCCAGCAGATACACAGGGAGATCGGGAGTTTTCTTT	CASRYTGRSGVFF
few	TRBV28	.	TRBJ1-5	TGTGCCATAGGGCCGGGGGGCACCAATCAGCCCCAGCATTTT	CAIGPGGTNQPQHF
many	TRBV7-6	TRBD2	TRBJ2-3	TGTGCCAGCAGCACCATCTCCTCTTCGGTTCTAGCGGGAACAGATACGCAGTATTTT	CASSTISSSVLAGTDTQYF
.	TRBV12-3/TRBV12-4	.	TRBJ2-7	TGTGCCAGCAGTCCGCCACTTCCCTCCTACGAGCAGTACTTC	CASSPPLPSYEQYF
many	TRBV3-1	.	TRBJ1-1	TGTGCCAGCAGCCAACCGGGAGGTGAAGCTTTCTTT	CASSQPGGEAFF
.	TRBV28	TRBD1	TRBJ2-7	TGTGCCAGCAGTTTTCTTCGGGACAGGGGGCGCAAGCAGTACTTC	CASSFLRDRGRKQYF
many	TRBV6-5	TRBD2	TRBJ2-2	TGTGCCAGCAGTCCTAATAGCGGGAGAGACACCGGGGAGCTGTTTTTT	CASSPNSGRDTGELFF
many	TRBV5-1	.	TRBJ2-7	TGCGCCAGCAGCTTGGTCGCCGGATCCTACGAGCAGTACTTC	CASSLVAGSYEQYF
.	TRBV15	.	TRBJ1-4	TGTGCCACCAGCAGAGATGAACGGACTAATGAAAAACTGTTTTTT	CATSRDERTNEKLFF
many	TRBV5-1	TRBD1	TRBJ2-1	TGCGCCAGCAGTCGCGGGACAGGCTACAATGAGCAGTTCTTC	CASSRGTGYNEQFF
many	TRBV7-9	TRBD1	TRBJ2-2	TGTGCCAGCAGCTTAGCCACAGGGGGCCCTGGGGAGCTGTTTTTT	CASSLATGGPGELFF